These 6 T cell receptor beta chains were sequenced from one sample in a study of shared clonotypes between healthy human individuals. TCRdb's copy holds only in-frame clones and misses some; the assay was immunoSEQ multiplex PCR. The table includes about 470,000 clones, about 85% detected once. Sequencing was performed on PBMCs. The receptors come from a woman aged 40-49 years in good health. Some clones in this sample may be carry-over from other donors' samples.

CDR3: CASSVRWESNEQFF. The CDR3 DNA is TGTGCCAGCAGCGTAAGGTGGGAGTCCAATGAGCAGTTCTTC. The gene calls are TRBV9 and TRBJ2-1, with D possibly matching TRBD2 (5 bases). The CDR3 is 14 amino acids. Per germline, CDR1 SGDLS and CDR2 YYNGEE. The V gene lost 1 base and the J gene lost 6 bases, with 11 bases spanning the gap.

The V gene is TRBV5-1, the J gene TRBJ2-3, with D tentatively TRBD2 (7 bases). V was cut by 0 bases and J by 2 bases, with 13 bases left in between. CDR3 length: 16 amino acids. CDR1 and CDR2 (germline): SGHRS, YFSETQ. DNA of the CDR3: TGCGCCAGCAGCTTGGGCGGGGGCCCCAACACAGATACGCAGTATTTT. Translating gives CASSLGGGPNTDTQYF.

About this clone: This CDR3 is also generated by other DNA sequences in the sample. This sequence joins TRBV9 and TRBJ2-1; TRBD2 matches 10 bases. V shed 0 bases, J shed 7 bases, and the junction held 4 bases outside the gene matches. This CDR3 is built from 15 residues. The germline V gene has CDR1 SGDLS and CDR2 YYNGEE. CDR3 loop: CASSVDLAGVNEQFF. For the CDR3, the DNA is TGTGCCAGCAGCGTAGATCTAGCGGGAGTTAATGAGCAGTTCTTC.

The rearrangement joins TRBV5-1 to TRBJ2-6; D call uncertain. The germline V gene has CDR1 SGHRS and CDR2 YFSETQ. CDR3 length equals 16 residues. V gave up 4 bases and J gave up 0 bases, with 11 bases separating them. The CDR3 DNA follows: TGCGCCAGCAGCCCCCAGGTAAACTCTGGGGCCAACGTCCTGACTTTC. This sequence encodes CASSPQVNSGANVLTF.

With respect to this clone: Given a much more abundant clone one base away, this may be a read error. Other DNA sequences in this specimen translate into the identical CDR3. This sequence joins TRBV28 and TRBJ2-7; TRBD2 aligns across 9 bases. From germline, CDR1 is MDHEN and CDR2 SYDVKM. CDR3 length equals 14 residues. V shed 3 bases and J 0 bases; nucleotides not matched to a gene: 0. The DNA of the CDR3 is TGTGCCAGCAGTTTTAGCGGGAGCTCCTACGAGCAGTACTTC. This sequence encodes CASSFSGSSYEQYF.

CDR3 nucleotides: TGCGCCAGCAGCCAAGATTCCGCAGGGGGGCGGACTGAAGCTTTCTTT. Its translation: CASSQDSAGGRTEAFF. V usage is TRBV4-1 and J usage is TRBJ1-1; 7 bases match TRBD1. J lost 5 bases, V lost 0 bases, and 9 bases had no gene match. This CDR3 is 16 amino acids long. The V gene's germline CDR1 is MGHRA and CDR2 YSYEKL.